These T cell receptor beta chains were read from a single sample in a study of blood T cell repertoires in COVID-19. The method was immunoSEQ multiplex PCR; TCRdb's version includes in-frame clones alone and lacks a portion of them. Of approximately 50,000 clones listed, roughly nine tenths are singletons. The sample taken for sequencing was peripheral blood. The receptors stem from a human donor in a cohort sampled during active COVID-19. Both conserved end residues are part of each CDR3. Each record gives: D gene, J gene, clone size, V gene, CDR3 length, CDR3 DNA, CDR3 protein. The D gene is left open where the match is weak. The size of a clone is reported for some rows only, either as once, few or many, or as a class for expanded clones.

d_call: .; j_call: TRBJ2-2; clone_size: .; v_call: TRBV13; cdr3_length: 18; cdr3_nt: TGTGCCAGCAGCTTAGCTGCCCCAGCGGAAACGAGGACCGGGGAGCTGTTTTTT; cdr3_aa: CASSLAAPAETRTGELFF
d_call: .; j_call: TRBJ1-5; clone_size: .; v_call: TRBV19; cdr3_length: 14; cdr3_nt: TGTGCCAGTAGTATAACACAGGGTGAACAGCCCCAGCATTTT; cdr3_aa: CASSITQGEQPQHF
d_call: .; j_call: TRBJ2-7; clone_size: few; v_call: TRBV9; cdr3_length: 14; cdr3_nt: TGTGCCAGCAGCGCGGGCGGGCTCCTCTACGAGCAGTACTTC; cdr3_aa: CASSAGGLLYEQYF
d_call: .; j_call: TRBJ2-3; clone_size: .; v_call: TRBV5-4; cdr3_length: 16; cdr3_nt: TGTGCCAGCAGCTCCGGACTGACACCTAGCACAGATACGCAGTATTTT; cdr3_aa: CASSSGLTPSTDTQYF
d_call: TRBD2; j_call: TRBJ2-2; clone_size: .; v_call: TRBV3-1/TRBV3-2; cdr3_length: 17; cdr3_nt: TGTGCCAGCGGCCAACTAGCGGGGGTTATGAACACCGGGGAGCTGTTTTTT; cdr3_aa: CASGQLAGVMNTGELFF
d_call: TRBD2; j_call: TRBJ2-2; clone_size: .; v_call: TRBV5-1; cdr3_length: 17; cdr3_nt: TGCGCCAGCAGCTTGGTAGCGGGTAGGGGGAACACCGGGGAGCTGTTTTTT; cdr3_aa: CASSLVAGRGNTGELFF
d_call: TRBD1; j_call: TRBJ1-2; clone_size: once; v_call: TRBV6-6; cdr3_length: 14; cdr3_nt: TGTGCCAGCAGTCACATGACAGGGAACTATGGCTACACCTTC; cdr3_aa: CASSHMTGNYGYTF
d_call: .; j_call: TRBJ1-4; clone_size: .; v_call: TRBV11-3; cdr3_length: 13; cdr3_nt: TGTGCCAGCAGCGTCGTTTCGGGGGAAAAACTGTTTTTT; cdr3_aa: CASSVVSGEKLFF
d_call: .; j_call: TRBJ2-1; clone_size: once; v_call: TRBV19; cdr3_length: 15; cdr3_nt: TGTGCCAGTAGTATTACGCAGGCTTCCTACAATGAGCAGTTCTTC; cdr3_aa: CASSITQASYNEQFF
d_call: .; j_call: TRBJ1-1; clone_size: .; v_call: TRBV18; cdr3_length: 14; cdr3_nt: TGTGCCAGCTCACTGGTGCAGGGGAACACTGAAGCTTTCTTT; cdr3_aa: CASSLVQGNTEAFF
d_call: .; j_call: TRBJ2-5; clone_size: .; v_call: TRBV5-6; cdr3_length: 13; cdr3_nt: TGTGCCAGCAGCTTGGACCAGAGGGAGACCCAGTACTTC; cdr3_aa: CASSLDQRETQYF
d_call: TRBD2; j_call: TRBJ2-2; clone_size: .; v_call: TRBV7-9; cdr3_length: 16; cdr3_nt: TGTGCCAGCAGCAGTAGGACTAGCGTTAACACCGGGGAGCTGTTTTTT; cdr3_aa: CASSSRTSVNTGELFF
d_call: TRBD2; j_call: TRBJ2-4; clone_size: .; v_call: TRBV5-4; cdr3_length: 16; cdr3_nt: TGTGTCAGCAGCTTGGGCCGGGAGGGCCTTGGAAACATTCAGTACTTC; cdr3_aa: CVSSLGREGLGNIQYF
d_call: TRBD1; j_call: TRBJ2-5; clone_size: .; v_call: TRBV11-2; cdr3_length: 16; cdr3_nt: TGTGCCAGCAGCTCCGACAGGGGGCGCCCGGTGGAGACCCAGTACTTC; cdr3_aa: CASSSDRGRPVETQYF
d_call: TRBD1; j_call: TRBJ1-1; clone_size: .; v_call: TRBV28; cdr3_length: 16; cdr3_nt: TGTGCCAGCAGCCCGGGACAGGGGGCCCTGGGCACTGAAGCTTTCTTT; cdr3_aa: CASSPGQGALGTEAFF
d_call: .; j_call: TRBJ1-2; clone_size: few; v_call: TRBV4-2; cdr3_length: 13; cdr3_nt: TGTGCCAGCAGCCAAGAGACAGAAGGATCGAACACCTTC; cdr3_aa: CASSQETEGSNTF
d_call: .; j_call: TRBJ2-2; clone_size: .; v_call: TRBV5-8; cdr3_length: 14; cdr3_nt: TGTGCCAGCAGATCCGGGACTAACACCGGGGAGCTGTTTTTT; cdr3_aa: CASRSGTNTGELFF
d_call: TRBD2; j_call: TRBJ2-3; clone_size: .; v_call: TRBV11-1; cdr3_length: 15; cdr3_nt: TGTGCCAGCAGCTTACGGGGGGGCGGCACAGATACGCAGTATTTT; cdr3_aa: CASSLRGGGTDTQYF
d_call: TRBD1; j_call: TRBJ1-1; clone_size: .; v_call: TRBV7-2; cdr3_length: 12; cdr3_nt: TGTGCCAGCCGGGACAGAAACACTGAAGCTTTCTTT; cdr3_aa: CASRDRNTEAFF
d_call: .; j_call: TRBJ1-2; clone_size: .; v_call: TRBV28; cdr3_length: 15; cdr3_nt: TGTGCCAGCAGCCCGACGGGGTCTGATTTCTATGGCTACACCTTC; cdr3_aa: CASSPTGSDFYGYTF
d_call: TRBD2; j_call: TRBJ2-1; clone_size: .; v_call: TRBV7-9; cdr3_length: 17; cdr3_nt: TGTGCCAGCAGCTTAGACCGAGCGGGAGGGCCGGGCAATGAGCAGTTCTTC; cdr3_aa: CASSLDRAGGPGNEQFF
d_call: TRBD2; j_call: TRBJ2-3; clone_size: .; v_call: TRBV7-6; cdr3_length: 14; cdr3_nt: TGTGCCAGCAGCCTAGGACTAGCGGGTTATACGCAGTATTTT; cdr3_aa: CASSLGLAGYTQYF
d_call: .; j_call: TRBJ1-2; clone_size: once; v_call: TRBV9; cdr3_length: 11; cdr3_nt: TGTGCCAGCAGCGGCCCGGTGGGCTACACCTTC; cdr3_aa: CASSGPVGYTF
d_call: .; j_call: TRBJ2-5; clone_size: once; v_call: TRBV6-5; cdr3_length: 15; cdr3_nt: TGTGCCAGCAGTCGCCCAGGGCCCGGCCAAGAGACCCAGTACTTC; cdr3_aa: CASSRPGPGQETQYF
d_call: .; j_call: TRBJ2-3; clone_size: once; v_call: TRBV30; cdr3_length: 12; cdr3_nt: TGTGCCTGGAGTGTCGGCGGAGATACGCAGTATTTT; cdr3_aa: CAWSVGGDTQYF
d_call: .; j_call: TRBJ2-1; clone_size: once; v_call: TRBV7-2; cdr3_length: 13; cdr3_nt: TGTGCCAGCAGCTTAGCGATCCGAGGGGAGCAGTTCTTC; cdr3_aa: CASSLAIRGEQFF
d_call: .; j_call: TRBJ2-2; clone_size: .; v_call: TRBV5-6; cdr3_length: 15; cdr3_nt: TGTGCCAGCAGCTTGGTAACCCACGGGGCCGGGGAGCTGTTTTTT; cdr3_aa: CASSLVTHGAGELFF
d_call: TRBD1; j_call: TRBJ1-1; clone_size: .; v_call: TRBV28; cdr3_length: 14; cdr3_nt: TGTGCCAGCAGTTCGCGGACAGGGGTGACTGAAGCTTTCTTT; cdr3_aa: CASSSRTGVTEAFF
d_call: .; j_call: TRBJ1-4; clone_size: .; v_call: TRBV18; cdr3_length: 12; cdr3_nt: TGTGCCAGCTCACCTTCAGGTGAAAAACTGTTTTTT; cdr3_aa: CASSPSGEKLFF
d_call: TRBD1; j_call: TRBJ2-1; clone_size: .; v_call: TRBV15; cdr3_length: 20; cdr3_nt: TGTGCCACCAGCACGACGCAGGGACAGGGTTTTTTGGTATCGAGGGACAGAGAGCTCTTC; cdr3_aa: CATSTTQGQGFLVSRDRELF
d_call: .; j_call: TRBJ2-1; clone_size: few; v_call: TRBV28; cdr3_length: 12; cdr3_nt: TGTGCCAGCCAGTTGGGGAGGAATGAGCAGTTCTTC; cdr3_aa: CASQLGRNEQFF
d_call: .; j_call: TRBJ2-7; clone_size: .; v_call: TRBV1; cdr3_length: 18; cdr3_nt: TGCACCAGCAGCCAAGAAAGTAGGACGGGAGGGCGGACCTACGAGCAGTACTTC; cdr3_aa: CTSSQESRTGGRTYEQYF
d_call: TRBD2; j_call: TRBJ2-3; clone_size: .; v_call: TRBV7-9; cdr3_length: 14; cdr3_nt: TGTGCCAGCCTAGCGGGGGGCAGCACAGATACGCAGTATTTT; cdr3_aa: CASLAGGSTDTQYF
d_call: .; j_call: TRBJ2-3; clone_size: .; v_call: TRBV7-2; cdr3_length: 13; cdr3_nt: TGTGCCAGCAGCCCAACCAGGGGAGATACGCAGTATTTT; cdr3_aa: CASSPTRGDTQYF
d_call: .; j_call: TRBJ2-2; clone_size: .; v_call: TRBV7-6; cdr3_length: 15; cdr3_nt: TGTGCCAGCAGGAGCACAGGGAGGGCAACCGGGGAGCTGTTTTTT; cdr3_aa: CASRSTGRATGELFF
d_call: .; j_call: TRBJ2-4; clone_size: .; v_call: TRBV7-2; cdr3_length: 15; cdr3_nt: TGTGCCAGCAGCGTAAACAGGGAAGAGCGGAACATTCAGTACTTC; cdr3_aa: CASSVNREERNIQYF
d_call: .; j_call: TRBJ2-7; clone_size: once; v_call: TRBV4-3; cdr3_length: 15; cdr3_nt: TGCGCCAGCAGCCAAGGTTCAGGGGAAATATACGAGCAGTACTTC; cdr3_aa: CASSQGSGEIYEQYF
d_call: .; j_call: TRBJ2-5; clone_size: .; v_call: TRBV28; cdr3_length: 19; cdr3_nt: TGTGCCAGCAGACAACAAGGGGGGGAATTTGGAATCAACGGAGAGACCCAGTACTTC; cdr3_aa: CASRQQGGEFGINGETQYF
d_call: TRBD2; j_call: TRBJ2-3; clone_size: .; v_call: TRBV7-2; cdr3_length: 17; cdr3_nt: TGTGCCAGCAGCTTAGTTCCGGCTAGCGGGAGTCAAGATACGCAGTATTTT; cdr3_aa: CASSLVPASGSQDTQYF
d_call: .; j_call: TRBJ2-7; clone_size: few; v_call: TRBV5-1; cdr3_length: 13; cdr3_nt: TGCGCCAGCAGCTTGGTAACAGGATACGAGCAGTACTTC; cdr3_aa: CASSLVTGYEQYF
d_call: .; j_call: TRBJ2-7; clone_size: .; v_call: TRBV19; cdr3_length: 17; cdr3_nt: TGTGCCAGTAGTAAAACGCTCAGACCTAGGGGGAACTACGAGCAGTACTTC; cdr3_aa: CASSKTLRPRGNYEQYF
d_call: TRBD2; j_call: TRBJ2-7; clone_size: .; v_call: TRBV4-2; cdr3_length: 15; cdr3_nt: TGTGCCAGCAGCCAAGACACGGGGGGGTCCTACGAGCAGTACTTC; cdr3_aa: CASSQDTGGSYEQYF
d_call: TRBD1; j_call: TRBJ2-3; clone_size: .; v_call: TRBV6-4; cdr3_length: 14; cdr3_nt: TGTGCCAGCAGTGTTGAACAGGGGAGAGATACGCAGTATTTT; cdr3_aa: CASSVEQGRDTQYF
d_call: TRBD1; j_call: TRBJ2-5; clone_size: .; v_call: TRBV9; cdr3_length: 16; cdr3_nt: TGTGCCAGCAGCGTAGACGAGAGGACAGGGGGAGAGACCCAGTACTTC; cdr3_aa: CASSVDERTGGETQYF
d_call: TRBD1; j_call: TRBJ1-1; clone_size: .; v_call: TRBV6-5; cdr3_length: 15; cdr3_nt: TGTGCCAGCAGTTACTCCGGGACAGGGGGGACTGAAGCTTTCTTT; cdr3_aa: CASSYSGTGGTEAFF
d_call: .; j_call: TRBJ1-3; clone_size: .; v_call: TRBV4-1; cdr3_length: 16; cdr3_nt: TGCGCCAGCAGCCAACCACTGACAAGCTCTGGAAACACCATATATTTT; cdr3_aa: CASSQPLTSSGNTIYF
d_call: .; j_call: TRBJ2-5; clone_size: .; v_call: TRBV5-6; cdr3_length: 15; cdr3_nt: TGTGCCAGCAGCTTGGGGGGCCCCGTCCAAGAGACCCAGTACTTC; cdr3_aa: CASSLGGPVQETQYF
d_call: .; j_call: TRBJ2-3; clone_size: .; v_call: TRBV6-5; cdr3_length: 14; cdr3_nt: TGTGCCAGCAGTTACAGCGAATTAGCAGATACGCAGTATTTT; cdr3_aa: CASSYSELADTQYF
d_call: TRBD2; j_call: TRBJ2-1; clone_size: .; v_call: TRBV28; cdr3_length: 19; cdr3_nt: TGTGCCAGCAGTTACCCCGGGACTAGCGGGATGAGCTCCTACAATGAGCAGTTCTTC; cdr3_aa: CASSYPGTSGMSSYNEQFF
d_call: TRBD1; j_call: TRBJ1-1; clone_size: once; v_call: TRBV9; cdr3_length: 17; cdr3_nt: TGTGCCAGCAGCACCTCCCGGACAGGGGGTACGAACACTGAAGCTTTCTTT; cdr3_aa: CASSTSRTGGTNTEAFF
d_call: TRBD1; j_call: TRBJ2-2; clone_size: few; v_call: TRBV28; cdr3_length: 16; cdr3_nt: TGTGCCAGCAGGCCGCCCTACAGGGGTGGGGCCGGGGAGCTGTTTTTT; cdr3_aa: CASRPPYRGGAGELFF
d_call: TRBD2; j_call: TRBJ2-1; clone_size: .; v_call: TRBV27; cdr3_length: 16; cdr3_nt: TGTGCCAGCAGTTACTTTAGCGGGAGCTCCTACAATGAGCAGTTCTTC; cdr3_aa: CASSYFSGSSYNEQFF
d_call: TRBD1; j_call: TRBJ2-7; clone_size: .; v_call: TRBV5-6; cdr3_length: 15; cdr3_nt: TGTGCCAGCAGCCAAAGACAGGGGATCCCCTACGAGCAGTACTTC; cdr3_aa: CASSQRQGIPYEQYF
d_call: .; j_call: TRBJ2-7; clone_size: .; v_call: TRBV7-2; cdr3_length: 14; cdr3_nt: TGTGCCAGCAGCTTAGTCGCGAGTTCCTACGAGCAGTACTTC; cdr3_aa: CASSLVASSYEQYF
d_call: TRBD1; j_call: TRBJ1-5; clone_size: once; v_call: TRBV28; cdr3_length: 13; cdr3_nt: TGTGCCAGCAGGGGACAGGGTGGTCAGCCCCAGCATTTT; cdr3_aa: CASRGQGGQPQHF
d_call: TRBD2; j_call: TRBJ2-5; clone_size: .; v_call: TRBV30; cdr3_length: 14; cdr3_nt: TGTGCCTGGAGTGCAGCGGGAGGGGGGGAGACCCAGTACTTC; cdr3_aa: CAWSAAGGGETQYF
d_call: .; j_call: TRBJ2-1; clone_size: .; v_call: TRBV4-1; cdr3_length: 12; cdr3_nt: TGCGCCAGCAGCCAAGAGTCGGATGAGCAGTTCTTC; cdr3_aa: CASSQESDEQFF